The 32 T cell receptor beta chains in this list originate from one sample, sequenced in a study of blood T cell repertoires in COVID-19. Generated by immunoSEQ multiplex PCR, the TCRdb table keeps only in-frame clones and is missing some. The sample carries 150,000 or so clones, roughly 76% recorded once. The source material was peripheral blood. The source is a woman aged 45-65 years with active or convalescent COVID-19.

The rearrangement links TRBV10-3 to TRBJ2-7, with TRBD2 identical over 9 bases. Losses at the gene ends were 1 base for V and 5 bases for J; bases not matched to a gene: 6. The CDR3 spans 15 residues. Germline assignment: CDR1 ENHRY and CDR2 SYGVKD. The CDR3 DNA follows: TGTGCCATCAGTGAGTTGGCGGGGGGGCGTCACGAGCAGTACTTC. This codes for CAISELAGGRHEQYF.

V and J are TRBV7-2 and TRBJ2-3; 8 bases align to TRBD2. The length of the CDR3 is 17 residues. CDR1 is SGHTA, CDR2 FQGNSA, per germline. The ends lost 1 base at V and 6 bases at J; junction bases unmatched: 12. CDR3 sequence: CASSLEQGGGTRDTQYF. The DNA for the CDR3 is TGTGCCAGCAGCTTAGAGCAGGGCGGGGGGACTAGGGATACGCAGTATTTT.

The chain combines TRBV7-3 with TRBJ2-6; D unresolved. Trimming shortened V by 5 bases and J by 1 base, and 6 bases separated the two germline ends. The length of the CDR3 is 14 residues. Germline V lookup: CDR1 SGHTA, CDR2 FQGTGA. CDR3 sequence reads: CASSLGSGANVLTF. CDR3 nucleotide sequence: TGTGCCAGCAGCCTAGGATCTGGGGCCAACGTCCTGACTTTC.

This clone has a handful of counts. The V gene is TRBV28, the J gene TRBJ1-3, with D perhaps TRBD1 (5 bases). This CDR3 has 13 residues. V was pared by 6 bases and J by 5 bases, with 11 bases between. Germline V gene lookup returns CDR1 MDHEN and CDR2 SYDVKM. The CDR3 DNA is TGTGCCAGCAGACTCTCGGACAGAAACACCATATATTTT. This encodes CASRLSDRNTIYF.

The CDR3 DNA reads TGTGCCAGTAGGACGGGGGCTAGCGGGAGAAGGCTGCAAGAGACCCAGTACTTC. Translation: CASRTGASGRRLQETQYF. The rearrangement links TRBV19 to TRBJ2-5, with 10 nucleotides matching TRBD2. The V gene's germline CDR1 is LNHDA and CDR2 SQIVND (reference sequence). The CDR3 sequence is 18 residues long. The V and J ends lost 6 bases and 2 bases, in that order; junction bases with no gene match: 15.

The genes are TRBV18 and TRBJ1-3, with D possibly TRBD1 on 5 matching bases. Germline values: CDR1 KGHSH, CDR2 LQKENI. The CDR3 spans 16 residues. V was cut by 2 bases and J by 2 bases, with 13 bases left in between. CDR3 in amino acids: CASSPNRKGTGNTIYF. CDR3 DNA: TGTGCCAGCTCACCAAACAGGAAGGGGACTGGAAACACCATATATTTT.

The chain is built from TRBV6-5 and TRBJ1-3, with 7 bases aligning to TRBD1. Trimming took 6 bases from V and 4 from J; bases not matched to a gene: 6. This CDR3 has 14 amino acids. Germline assignment: CDR1 MNHEY and CDR2 SVGAGI. CDR3 region: CASSTLTGGNTIYF. The CDR3 DNA sequence: TGTGCCAGCAGCACCCTGACAGGGGGAAACACCATATATTTT.

CDR3 in DNA: TGCGCCAGCAGCCCGGGACTAGCGGAAGCCTACGAGCAGTACTTC. It is translated as CASSPGLAEAYEQYF. The gene calls are TRBV4-3 and TRBJ2-7; 11 bases match TRBD2. Germline trimming cut 4 bases from V and 2 bases from J; bases unmatched to any gene: 4. CDR1 is LGHNA and CDR2 is YSLEER in the germline V gene. The CDR3 contains 15 residues.

The gene calls are TRBV2 and TRBJ2-5; D is perhaps TRBD1 (6 bases). Between the trimmed V and J ends, which lost 3 bases and 6 bases, there was a span of 11 bases. CDR3 size: 13 residues. Germline-derived CDR1 and CDR2 are SNHLY and FYNNEI. The CDR3 nucleotides read TGTGCCAGCAGTGAGGACAGTGTGAAGACCCAGTACTTC. It yields the protein CASSEDSVKTQYF. The whole variable domain, filled in from reference TRBV2 and TRBJ2-5, reads EPEVTQTPSHQVTQMGQEVILRCVPISNHLYFYWYRQILGQKVEFLVSFYNNEISEKSEIFDDQFSVERPDGSNFTLKIRSTKLEDSAMYFCASSEDSVKTQYFGPGTRLLVL.

Here the CDR3 reads CAWTPGHSNEKLFF. The CDR3 DNA is TGTGCCTGGACTCCGGGACACTCTAATGAAAAACTGTTTTTT. The genes are TRBV30 and TRBJ1-4, with a tentative D call TRBD1 (6 bases). Germline CDR1 and CDR2: GTSNPN and SVGIG (reference sequence). V lost 4 bases and J 3 bases, leaving 12 bases between the germline ends. The length of the CDR3 is 14 residues. The full variable domain, with the rest looked up from reference TRBV30 and TRBJ1-4, is SQTIHQWPATLVQPVGSPLSLECTVEGTSNPNLYWYRQAAGRGLQLLFYSVGIGQISSEVPQNLSASRPQDRQFILSSKKLLLSDSGFYLCAWTPGHSNEKLFFGSGTQLSVL.

This clone was counted only a few times. The chain employs TRBV7-2 and TRBJ1-6; 9 nucleotides agree with TRBD1. The CDR3 length is 14 residues. Per the germline V gene, CDR1 is SGHTA and CDR2 is FQGNSA. Losses at the gene ends were 4 bases for V and 10 bases for J; bases not matched to a gene: 5. The CDR3 region has the DNA TGTGCCAGCAGCTCCGACAGGGGGTACTCACCCCTCCACTTT. Protein sequence: CASSSDRGYSPLHF.

The chain recombines TRBV7-9 with TRBJ2-4, with a weak D call TRBD1 (6 bases). CDR1 is SEHNR, CDR2 FQNEAQ, per germline (reference sequence). Trimming shortened V by 5 bases and J by 15 bases, and 23 bases separated the two germline ends. The CDR3 sequence is 14 residues long. The CDR3 region is CASSEQTGPHGLYF. As DNA, the CDR3 is TGTGCCAGCAGCGAACAGACAGGCCCCCACGGGTTGTACTTC.

The V call is TRBV5-1, the J call TRBJ2-5; 11 bases map to TRBD2. With V trimmed by 5 bases and J by 1 base, 4 bases remained unmatched. The germline V gene encodes CDR1 SGHRS and CDR2 YFSETQ. This CDR3 has 15 residues. The CDR3 here is CASRDTSGSQETQYF. CDR3 in DNA: TGCGCCAGCAGGGACACTAGCGGGAGCCAAGAGACCCAGTACTTC.

This clone was seen more than once but under ten times. One junction end disagrees with the germline gene, perhaps due to a read error. The chain joins TRBV3-1 (or the pseudogene TRBV3-2) to TRBJ1-2; D gene ambiguous. Per germline, CDR1 LGHDT and CDR2 YNNKEL (reference sequence). This CDR3 comprises 12 residues. The CDR3 here is CASSPLRESLNF. In DNA form, the CDR3 reads TGTGCCAGCAGCCCCCTAAGGGAGTCCCTCAACTTC.

This clone was seen only once. V and J are TRBV9 and TRBJ2-5, with TRBD1 matching 9 bases. V lost 3 bases to trimming and J lost 1 base; unmatched junction nucleotides: 4. Germline-derived CDR1 and CDR2 are SGDLS and YYNGEE. The CDR3 sequence is 15 residues long. CDR3 nucleotides: TGTGCCAGCAGCGGGACAGGGGCCCGCCAAGAGACCCAGTACTTC. Translated: CASSGTGARQETQYF.

The chain combines TRBV4-3 with TRBJ1-1; TRBD1 aligns across 9 bases. V shed 2 bases, J shed 3 bases, and the junction held 1 base outside the gene matches. The CDR3 consists of 14 residues. Germline loops: CDR1 LGHNA, CDR2 YSLEER. The CDR3 spells CASSQRDRDTEAFF. In nucleotides, the CDR3 is TGCGCCAGCAGCCAAAGGGACAGGGACACTGAAGCTTTCTTT.

J is TRBJ1-4 and V is TRBV27; D might be TRBD1 (6 bases). The germline V gene has CDR1 MNHEY and CDR2 SMNVEV (reference sequence). The CDR3 consists of 15 residues. Trimming cost V 5 bases and J 4 bases, with 14 bases left between them. CDR3: CASSPWDIHNEKLFF. The CDR3 nucleotides are TGTGCCAGCAGTCCGTGGGACATCCATAATGAAAAACTGTTTTTT.

This clone was observed a few times. V is TRBV30 and J is TRBJ1-3, with D unresolved. Germline V gene lookup returns CDR1 GTSNPN and CDR2 SVGIG (reference sequence). The CDR3 totals 14 residues. V lost 1 base and J lost 0, with 7 bases in between. The CDR3 region is CAWSASNSGNTIYF. The DNA for the CDR3 is TGTGCCTGGAGTGCGTCTAACTCTGGAAACACCATATATTTT.

This chain links TRBV6-5 with TRBJ1-1, with a weak D call TRBD1 (5 bases). V was pared by 5 bases and J by 4 bases, with 17 bases between. The germline CDR1 and CDR2 sequences are MNHEY and SVGAGI. The CDR3 consists of 15 residues. The chain's CDR3 is CASSPRTSLGTEAFF. The CDR3 nucleotides are TGTGCCAGCAGTCCTCGGACAAGCCTAGGCACTGAAGCTTTCTTT.

The rearrangement joins TRBV28 to TRBJ2-7; 12 positions agree with TRBD1. Trimming removed 7 bases from V and 6 bases from J; junction bases left unmatched: 10. Germline CDR1 reads MDHEN; CDR2 reads SYDVKM. This CDR3 is built from 15 residues. The CDR3 coding sequence is TGTGCCAGCATGGCGGGACAGGGGGCTTCATCCGAGCAGTACTTC. Translation gives CASMAGQGASSEQYF.

This clone has just a few counts. The chain recombines TRBV19 with TRBJ2-3, with D possibly matching TRBD1 (6 bases). CDR3 size: 16 residues. The germline gives CDR1 LNHDA, CDR2 SQIVND (reference sequence). V was clipped by 6 bases and J by 2 bases, with 18 bases between them. CDR3: CASSPSGHEDTDTQYF. In DNA, the CDR3 is TGTGCCAGTAGCCCCTCGGGACATGAAGACACAGATACGCAGTATTTT.

V usage is TRBV9 and J usage is TRBJ2-7; TRBD1 aligns across 12 bases. The CDR3 sequence is 16 residues long. V lost 10 bases, J lost 2 bases, and 13 bases stayed unmatched. Germline V gene lookup returns CDR1 SGDLS and CDR2 YYNGEE. CDR3 coding DNA: TGTGCCCTCGAGACGAGCGGGACAGGGGGCCCCTACGAGCAGTACTTC. This translates into CALETSGTGGPYEQYF. Full variable domain (outside the CDR3, taken from reference TRBV9 and TRBJ2-7): DSGVTQTPKHLITATGQRVTLRCSPRSGDLSVYWYQQSLDQGLQFLIQYYNGEERAKGNILERFSAQQFPDLHSELNLSSLELGDSALYFCALETSGTGGPYEQYFGPGTRLTVT.

The chain couples TRBV21-1 to TRBJ2-7; TRBD2 is the table's D call, not checked against the DNA. TRBV21-1 is a pseudogene. The CDR3 is made up of 11 amino acids. The CDR3 sequence is CASSKVSEQYF. In DNA form, the CDR3 reads TGTGCCAGCAGCAAAGTCTCCGAGCAGTACTTC.

The chain has TRBV5-1 and TRBJ2-2, with D possibly being TRBD1 (5 bases). CDR3 length: 15 residues. The V gene's germline CDR1 is SGHRS and CDR2 YFSETQ. The germline V and J ends were trimmed by 4 bases and 1 base, with 11 bases remaining between them. The CDR3 sequence: CASSVGPGNTGELFF. In nucleotides, the CDR3 is TGCGCCAGCAGCGTGGGGCCGGGGAACACCGGGGAGCTGTTTTTT.

This sequence joins TRBV5-1 and TRBJ2-5, with 13 bases identical to TRBD2. The CDR3 is made up of 15 amino acids. With V trimmed by 5 bases and J by 1 base, 2 bases remained unmatched. The germline CDR1 and CDR2 sequences are SGHRS and YFSETQ. The CDR3 sequence: CASRGLAGSQETQYF. The CDR3 coding sequence is TGCGCCAGCAGGGGACTAGCGGGGTCCCAAGAGACCCAGTACTTC.

The chain carries TRBV9 and TRBJ2-7, with a weak D call TRBD1 (5 bases). The CDR3 is 14 residues long. Germline CDR1 reads SGDLS; CDR2 reads YYNGEE. The V end lost 1 base, the J end lost 0 bases, and 8 bases lay between the germline ends. The CDR3 is CASSVTGASYEQYF. Written as DNA, the CDR3 is TGTGCCAGCAGCGTAACAGGCGCCTCCTACGAGCAGTACTTC.

This clone was observed a few times. This chain connects TRBV16 to TRBJ1-1; D uncertain. This CDR3 comprises 12 residues. CDR1 KGHSY and CDR2 FQNENV come from the germline V gene. V dropped 0 bases and J dropped 8 bases, with 7 bases sitting between them. The CDR3 spells CASSQSITEAFF. The CDR3 DNA sequence: TGTGCCAGCAGCCAATCGATAACAGAAGCTTTCTTT.

This chain links TRBV28 with TRBJ1-2; 10 bases line up with TRBD1. CDR3 size: 15 residues. Trimming cost V 3 bases and J 2 bases; bases outside gene matches: 3. CDR1 is MDHEN and CDR2 is SYDVKM in the germline V gene. The CDR3 DNA sequence: TGTGCCAGCAGTTTTGAGGGACAGGGGAACTATGGCTACACCTTC. Translating it yields CASSFEGQGNYGYTF.

The rearrangement links TRBV28 to TRBJ1-2; D is perhaps TRBD1 (5 bases). V lost 6 bases and J lost 7, with 15 bases in between. Germline CDR1 and CDR2: MDHEN and SYDVKM. The CDR3 extends over 13 amino acids. Here the CDR3 reads CASREQGSGGYTF. The CDR3 nucleotides read TGTGCCAGCAGAGAGCAGGGTAGTGGTGGCTACACCTTC.

The chain uses TRBV28 and TRBJ2-7, with TRBD2 matching over 8 bases. In germline, CDR1 is MDHEN, CDR2 SYDVKM. The CDR3 contains 15 residues. With 11 bases clipped from V and 2 bases from J, the junction kept 14 bases outside the gene matches. CDR3 coding DNA: TGTGCCGCGTGGCGACAGCGGGAGTCCACCTACGAGCAGTACTTC. Residues: CAAWRQRESTYEQYF.

The V and J genes are TRBV6-5 and TRBJ1-6; D gene ambiguous. The CDR3 extends over 16 amino acids. Trimming took off 0 bases at V and 10 bases at J, with 16 bases between the two ends. The germline V gene has CDR1 MNHEY and CDR2 SVGAGI. CDR3 loop: CASSYSGSGGGSPLHF. CDR3 sequence (DNA): TGTGCCAGCAGTTACTCCGGTAGTGGAGGAGGATCACCCCTCCACTTT.

The chain links TRBV5-4 to TRBJ2-5; 7 nucleotides match TRBD1. Germline trimming cut 0 bases from V and 5 bases from J; bases unmatched to any gene: 7. CDR3 length: 15 amino acids. Germline V gene sequence: CDR1 SGHNT, CDR2 YYREEE (reference sequence). The CDR3 loop is CASSLAGGVGETQYF. CDR3 coding DNA: TGTGCCAGCAGCTTGGCAGGGGGAGTGGGGGAGACCCAGTACTTC.